The 25 T cell receptor beta chains reported below all come from one sample, sequenced in a study of CD8 T cells in ankylosing spondylitis. TCRdb itself ran the 5' RACE reads through MiXCR, one entry per CDR3 protein. The sample comprises 200,000 to 300,000 distinct CDR3 sequences, about 10% of which are singletons, and less than 3% rests with the top ten. Sequencing was done on a sample of blood, either unsorted or a sorted T cell fraction (not recorded which). Source of these receptors: a male donor with ankylosing spondylitis or in good health (not recorded which).

This clonotype was observed at least ten times. The chain joins TRBV2 to TRBJ1-3; D gene ambiguous. V was clipped by 3 bases and J by 3 bases, with 9 bases between them. Germline CDR1 and CDR2: SNHLY and FYNNEI. The CDR3 contains 14 residues. The CDR3 here is CASSDLLSGNTIYF. DNA for the CDR3: TGTGCCAGCAGTGATCTCCTTAGTGGAAACACCATATATTTT. The whole variable domain, filled in from reference TRBV2 and TRBJ1-3, reads EPEVTQTPSHQVTQMGQEVILRCVPISNHLYFYWYRQILGQKVEFLVSFYNNEISEKSEIFDDQFSVERPDGSNFTLKIRSTKLEDSAMYFCASSDLLSGNTIYFGEGSWLTVV.

This clonotype has a handful of counts. The rearrangement links TRBV10-2 to TRBJ2-3; D is unresolved. V shed 4 bases and J shed 2 bases, with 10 bases lying between them. The CDR3 extends over 14 amino acids. CDR1 is WSHSY, CDR2 SAAADI, per germline. DNA for the CDR3: TGCGCCAGCAGTGGACCGCCCCTCACAGATACGCAGTATTTT. It yields the protein CASSGPPLTDTQYF.

Many counts were recorded for this clonotype. This chain connects TRBV20-1 to TRBJ2-3; weak D call: TRBD2 (6 bases). Trimming cost V 2 bases and J 4 bases, with 13 bases left between them. The CDR3 is made up of 14 amino acids. Per germline, CDR1 DFQATT and CDR2 SNEGSKA (reference sequence). For the CDR3, the DNA is TGCAGTGCTAGATGGGTCTCTAGCGCAGATACGCAGTATTTT. Its protein is CSARWVSSADTQYF.

This clonotype was detected many times. This chain connects TRBV6-5 to TRBJ2-3; D not resolved. The CDR3 is 14 amino acids. Trimming took off 6 bases at V and 3 bases at J, with 13 bases between the two ends. Germline lookup yields CDR1 MNHEY and CDR2 SVGAGI. The CDR3 DNA reads TGTGCCAGCAGCCCCCACCCAATTACAGATACGCAGTATTTT. Protein: CASSPHPITDTQYF.

This clonotype was found many times. J is TRBJ1-1 and V is TRBV10-3, with D perhaps TRBD1 (6 bases). The CDR3 spans 14 residues. V shed 1 base and J shed 6 bases, with 12 bases lying between them. Germline CDR1 reads ENHRY; CDR2 reads SYGVKD. The CDR3 DNA reads as TGTGCCATCAGTGAGTTCGGGACAAGGGCTGAAGCTTTCTTT. Amino acids: CAISEFGTRAEAFF.

This clonotype was seen repeatedly, ten times or more. The V gene is TRBV2, the J gene TRBJ2-1; the match to TRBD1 covers 9 bases. The CDR3 covers 15 residues. Germline CDR1 and CDR2: SNHLY and FYNNEI. J gave up 4 bases and V 4 bases, and 5 bases lay outside the gene matches. The CDR3 loop reads CASSGAGQGYNEQFF. For the CDR3, the DNA is TGTGCCAGCAGTGGGGCGGGACAGGGATACAATGAGCAGTTCTTC.

This clonotype was detected many times. V and J are TRBV3-1 and TRBJ2-1; the match to TRBD2 covers 8 bases. CDR1 and CDR2 from the germline V gene are LGHDT and YNNKEL (reference sequence). Trimming cost V 6 bases and J 0 bases; bases outside gene matches: 13. The CDR3 runs to 18 residues. The CDR3 spells CASSLGLGTQSSYNEQFF. In DNA form, the CDR3 reads TGTGCCAGCAGTCTGGGACTAGGGACCCAAAGCTCCTACAATGAGCAGTTCTTC.

This clonotype was seen repeatedly, ten times or more. The rearrangement joins TRBV4-1 to TRBJ1-2, with D hard to call. The CDR3 is 15 amino acids. V lost 0 bases and J lost 4, with 12 bases in between. From germline, CDR1 is MGHRA and CDR2 YSYEKL. The CDR3 sequence is CASSQDIGRFYGYTF. The CDR3 DNA reads TGCGCCAGCAGCCAAGATATAGGAAGGTTCTATGGCTACACCTTC.

In this sample, this clonotype turned up many times. This chain joins TRBV15 and TRBJ2-7; 10 bases are shared with TRBD1. The CDR3 is 19 residues long. Germline-derived CDR1 and CDR2 are LNHNV and YYDKDF (reference sequence). The ends lost 0 bases at V and 4 bases at J; junction bases unmatched: 15. The DNA for the CDR3 is TGTGCCACCAGCAGAGATTCGAGCAGTACCGGGACAGGGGTTTACGAGCAGTACTTC. Translation: CATSRDSSSTGTGVYEQYF.

This clonotype was seen repeatedly, ten times or more. The rearrangement uses TRBV6-5 and TRBJ2-3, with TRBD2 identical over 11 bases. Germline V gene data show CDR1 as MNHEY and CDR2 as SVGAGI. CDR3 length: 18 amino acids. With V trimmed by 2 bases and J by 2 bases, 9 bases remained unmatched. CDR3 region: CASSYGLAGGLYTDTQYF. As DNA, the CDR3 is TGTGCCAGCAGTTACGGGTTAGCGGGAGGGTTATACACAGATACGCAGTATTTT.

The rearrangement joins TRBV4-1 to TRBJ2-2, with TRBD2 matching over 7 bases. The J segment lost 4 bases and the V segment lost 3 bases, leaving 11 bases of the junction unmatched. CDR1 and CDR2 from the germline V gene are MGHRA and YSYEKL. The CDR3 is made up of 17 amino acids. The CDR3 spells CASSHRPLSGGTGELFF. CDR3 coding DNA: TGCGCCAGCAGCCACCGTCCTTTATCGGGGGGCACCGGGGAGCTGTTTTTT.

This clonotype occurred many times. This rearrangement joins TRBV6-5 to TRBJ2-1; a possible D gene is TRBD2 (6 bases). Trimming stripped 8 bases from V and 9 bases from J, with 20 bases between. This CDR3 region has 14 residues. In germline, CDR1 is MNHEY, CDR2 SVGAGI. CDR3 protein: CASGSLGGFGEQFF. CDR3 in DNA: TGTGCCAGCGGTTCCCTTGGAGGGTTCGGTGAGCAGTTCTTC.

This clonotype has at least ten counts. This chain links TRBV12-3 or TRBV12-4 with TRBJ2-7, with D tentatively TRBD1 (6 bases). The CDR3 covers 15 residues. Trimming shortened V by 5 bases and J by 0 bases, and 14 bases separated the two germline ends. The CDR3 DNA sequence: TGTGCCAGCAGTCCACAGGGCCAGAGCTCCTACGAGCAGTACTTC. Translating gives CASSPQGQSSYEQYF.

Here the CDR3 DNA reads TGTGCCAGCAGCTTAGCGGGAGGGCCGGGCGAGCAGTACTTC. The encoded protein is CASSLAGGPGEQYF. The rearrangement links TRBV7-9 to TRBJ2-7; 7 nucleotides align to TRBD2. After removal of 0 bases from V and 6 bases from J, the junction contained 5 bases not matched to a gene. Germline loops: CDR1 SEHNR, CDR2 FQNEAQ (reference sequence). The CDR3 has 14 amino acids.

This clonotype appeared a few times. This chain joins TRBV30 and TRBJ2-3; D perhaps matches TRBD2 (5 bases). The germline gives CDR1 GTSNPN, CDR2 SVGIG (reference sequence). The CDR3 totals 16 residues. V shed 0 bases and J shed 2 bases, with 15 bases lying between them. Here the CDR3 DNA reads TGTGCCTGGAGTGTAGGAGGTTCCACCTTCACAGATACGCAGTATTTT. As protein: CAWSVGGSTFTDTQYF.

This clonotype has at least ten counts. The rearrangement uses TRBV4-1 and TRBJ2-1; D remains unclear. Germline-derived CDR1 and CDR2 are MGHRA and YSYEKL. The CDR3 extends over 14 amino acids. Trimming pared 4 bases from V and 0 bases from J, leaving 7 bases between. CDR3 DNA: TGCGCCAGCAGCCCCGGGCTCTCCTACAATGAGCAGTTCTTC. This encodes CASSPGLSYNEQFF.

This clonotype was picked up a small number of times. The chain uses TRBV11-2 and TRBJ2-3; possible D gene TRBD2, 6 bases. The V gene's germline CDR1 is SGHAT and CDR2 FQNNGV. This CDR3 region has 15 residues. Trimming stripped 1 base from V and 2 bases from J, with 10 bases between. The DNA for the CDR3 is TGTGCCAGCAGCTTAGGCGGGACCCTCACAGATACGCAGTATTTT. Protein sequence: CASSLGGTLTDTQYF.

There are many counts of this clonotype. The gene calls are TRBV5-1 and TRBJ2-7; 11 nucleotides match TRBD1. Germline V gives CDR1 SGHRS, CDR2 YFSETQ. CDR3 length: 15 residues. The junction had 6 bases not matched to a gene; V was cut back by 4 bases and J by 3 bases. CDR3 sequence (DNA): TGCGCCAGCAGCGTGTACGGGACAGGGGGCTACGAGCAGTACTTC. Translation: CASSVYGTGGYEQYF.

This clonotype was observed at least ten times. The V and J genes are TRBV7-2 and TRBJ1-1; D may be TRBD1 (6 bases). Germline V gene sequence: CDR1 SGHTA, CDR2 FQGNSA. The V end lost 8 bases, the J end lost 5 bases, and 12 bases lay between the germline ends. The CDR3 runs to 12 residues. For the CDR3, the DNA is TGTGCCAGCGGAGGGGGGGGAACTGAAGCTTTCTTT. Encoded protein: CASGGGGTEAFF.

V usage is TRBV3-1 and J usage is TRBJ2-5; 8 bases fit TRBD2. Germline V gives CDR1 LGHDT, CDR2 YNNKEL (reference sequence). CDR3 length: 13 residues. V lost 11 bases and J lost 2; bases outside the gene matches: 7. The CDR3 spells CAGKRGGQETQYF. CDR3 DNA sequence: TGTGCCGGCAAACGGGGGGGACAAGAGACCCAGTACTTC.

This clonotype has a count of ten or more. The CDR3 DNA sequence: TGTGCCAGCGTCGGGGACTACTCCTACGAGCAGTACTTC. This translates into CASVGDYSYEQYF. V is TRBV6-1 and J is TRBJ2-7; the match to TRBD2 covers 7 bases. Germline CDR1 and CDR2: MNHNS and SASEGT. Unmatched junction bases numbered 4, after V lost 8 bases and J lost 0 bases. The CDR3 has 13 residues.

The table lists this clonotype with many counts. The gene calls are TRBV3-1 and TRBJ2-2; possibly TRBD2 for D (6 bases). The CDR3 is 15 residues long. The ends were cut back, 3 bases at V and 6 bases at J, with 14 bases in the middle. The germline gives CDR1 LGHDT, CDR2 YNNKEL (reference sequence). DNA for the CDR3: TGTGCCAGCAGCCAGGGACTCATAGCCCCCGGGGAGCTGTTTTTT. It codes for CASSQGLIAPGELFF.

This clonotype was detected only once. The J gene is TRBJ2-1, the V gene TRBV5-1; D unresolved. Germline-derived CDR1 and CDR2 are SGHRS and YFSETQ. V lost 0 bases, J lost 5 bases, and 6 bases lay in between. The CDR3 loop spans 13 amino acids. The CDR3 spells CASSLGVDNEQFF. For the CDR3, the DNA is TGCGCCAGCAGCTTGGGTGTGGACAATGAGCAGTTCTTC. Filled out from reference TRBV5-1 and TRBJ2-1, the complete variable domain reads KAGVTQTPRYLIKTRGQQVTLSCSPISGHRSVSWYQQTPGQGLQFLFEYFSETQRNKGNFPGRFSGRQFSNSRSEMNVSTLELGDSALYLCASSLGVDNEQFFGPGTRLTVL.

This clonotype was recorded many times. The V and J genes are TRBV20-1 and TRBJ1-1; D gene ambiguous. CDR1 and CDR2 (germline): DFQATT, SNEGSKA (reference sequence). The CDR3 is 15 amino acids. Trimming stripped 1 base from V and 2 bases from J, with 14 bases between. The chain's CDR3 is CSARADRGSNTEAFF. The CDR3 DNA is TGCAGTGCTAGAGCAGACCGGGGTTCCAACACTGAAGCTTTCTTT.

This clonotype was observed at least ten times. The chain employs TRBV20-1 and TRBJ2-3; possibly TRBD2 for D (5 bases). V lost 0 bases and J 0 bases, leaving 13 bases between the germline ends. CDR3 length: 16 residues. CDR1 DFQATT and CDR2 SNEGSKA come from the germline V gene (reference sequence). CDR3 DNA sequence: TGCAGTGCTAGAGATCCGGCTAGCACTAGCACAGATACGCAGTATTTT. It translates to CSARDPASTSTDTQYF.